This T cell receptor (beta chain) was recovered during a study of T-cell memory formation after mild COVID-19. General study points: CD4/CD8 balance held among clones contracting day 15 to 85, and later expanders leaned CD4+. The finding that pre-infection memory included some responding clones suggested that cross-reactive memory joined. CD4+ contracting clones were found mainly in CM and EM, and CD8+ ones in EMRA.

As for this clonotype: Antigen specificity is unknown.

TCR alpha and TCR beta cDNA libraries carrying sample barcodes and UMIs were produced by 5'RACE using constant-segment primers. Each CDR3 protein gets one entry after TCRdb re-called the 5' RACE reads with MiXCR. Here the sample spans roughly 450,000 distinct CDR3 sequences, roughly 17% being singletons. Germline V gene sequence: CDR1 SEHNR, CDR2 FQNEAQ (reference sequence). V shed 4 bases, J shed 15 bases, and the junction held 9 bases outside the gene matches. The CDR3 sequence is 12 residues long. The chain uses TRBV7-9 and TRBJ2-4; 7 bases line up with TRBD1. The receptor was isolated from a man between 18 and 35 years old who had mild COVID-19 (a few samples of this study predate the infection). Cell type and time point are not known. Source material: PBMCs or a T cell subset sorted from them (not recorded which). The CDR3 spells CASSSIGTVPYF. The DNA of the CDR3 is TGTGCCAGCAGCTCGATAGGGACAGTGCCGTACTTC.